These 16 T cell receptor beta chains came from one sample sequenced in a study of blood T cell repertoires in COVID-19. Clones were read by immunoSEQ multiplex PCR, and TCRdb kept only the in-frame ones, dropping some. The sample records 35,000 to 55,000 clones, roughly four fifths being singletons. Sequencing was done on a sample of peripheral blood. All receptors derive from a man aged 60 to 75 with active COVID-19.

The chain has TRBV7-6 and TRBJ2-1; 15 positions match TRBD2. The germline gives CDR1 SGHVS, CDR2 FNYEAQ. The CDR3 has 16 amino acids. V lost 2 bases to trimming and J lost 8 bases; unmatched junction nucleotides: 4. CDR3 in amino acids: CASSLRTSGGEDEQFF. DNA for the CDR3: TGTGCCAGCAGCTTAAGGACTAGCGGGGGGGAGGATGAGCAGTTCTTC.

The chain is built from TRBV6-2 or TRBV6-3 and TRBJ2-3; D possibly corresponds to TRBD2 (5 bases). The CDR3 length is 14 residues. The germline V and J ends were trimmed by 2 bases and 3 bases, with 9 bases remaining between them. Germline CDR1 is MNHEY and CDR2 is SVGEGT. This chain's CDR3 is CASSYIGLTDTQYF. The CDR3 nucleotides read TGTGCCAGCAGTTACATAGGACTGACAGATACGCAGTATTTT.

The V and J genes are TRBV7-2 and TRBJ2-7; 8 nucleotides agree with TRBD1. Trimming removed 5 bases from V and 0 bases from J; junction bases left unmatched: 3. Germline V lookup: CDR1 SGHTA, CDR2 FQGNSA. The CDR3 is 14 residues long. In DNA, the CDR3 is TGTGCCAGCAGCACGGACAGGGCCTCCTACGAGCAGTACTTC. Protein: CASSTDRASYEQYF.

The chain carries TRBV28 and TRBJ1-1; perhaps TRBD1 as D (5 bases). The CDR3 length is 13 residues. Trimming removed 6 bases from V and 3 bases from J, with 11 bases in between. CDR1 and CDR2 (germline): MDHEN, SYDVKM. The CDR3 sequence is CASRRDFYTEAFF. CDR3 in DNA: TGTGCCAGCAGGCGGGACTTCTACACTGAAGCTTTCTTT.

This clone appeared a single time. J is TRBJ2-1 and V is TRBV7-6; D uncertain. The CDR3 consists of 13 residues. In germline, CDR1 is SGHVS, CDR2 FNYEAQ. Trimming took 0 bases from V and 6 from J, leaving 6 bases between them. The CDR3 spells CASSLAWSNEQFF. The CDR3 bases are TGTGCCAGCAGCTTAGCGTGGAGCAATGAGCAGTTCTTC.

This clone was counted a single time. This chain uses TRBV5-1 with TRBJ2-7; 8 bases agree with TRBD2. This CDR3 region has 17 residues. Germline V lookup: CDR1 SGHRS, CDR2 YFSETQ. Losses at the gene ends were 0 bases for V and 1 base for J; bases not matched to a gene: 9. CDR3 sequence: CASSLVASGGKSYEQYF. The CDR3 DNA reads TGCGCCAGCAGCTTGGTGGCCAGCGGGGGTAAATCCTACGAGCAGTACTTC.

The chain is built from TRBV6-2 or TRBV6-3 and TRBJ1-5, with D possibly matching TRBD1 (5 bases). The CDR3 is made up of 15 amino acids. CDR1 and CDR2 (germline): MNHEY, SVGEGT. Deletions cut 2 bases from V and 1 base from J, with 9 bases between. The CDR3 bases are TGTGCCAGCAGTTACCTTACAGGAAGCAATCAGCCCCAGCATTTT. Encoded protein: CASSYLTGSNQPQHF.

CDR3 sequence: CASSYRGGARTGELFF. Here the CDR3 DNA reads TGTGCCAGCAGTTACCGCGGGGGGGCACGGACCGGGGAGCTGTTTTTT. The chain uses TRBV7-9 and TRBJ2-2, with TRBD2 matching over 9 bases. V dropped 6 bases and J dropped 5; count of bases not matched to a gene: 10. The CDR3 consists of 16 residues. CDR1 SEHNR and CDR2 FQNEAQ come from the germline V gene (reference sequence).

CDR3 nucleotides: TGTGCCAGCAGCCTACACTCTGGAAACACCATATATTTT. It translates to CASSLHSGNTIYF. The chain joins TRBV14 to TRBJ1-3; D is unresolved. The germline V gene has CDR1 SGHDN and CDR2 FVKESK. CDR3 length equals 13 residues. The V end was cut by 4 bases, the J end by 0 bases, with 4 bases between.

In this sample, this clone turned up a few times. V gene TRBV19 combines with J gene TRBJ2-1; D may be TRBD2 (6 bases). The V gene lost 5 bases and the J gene lost 8 bases, with 13 bases spanning the gap. Germline V lookup: CDR1 LNHDA, CDR2 SQIVND (reference sequence). The CDR3 extends over 13 amino acids. This chain's CDR3 is CASSDGIADEQFF. As DNA, the CDR3 is TGTGCCAGTAGTGACGGGATAGCGGATGAGCAGTTCTTC.

This rearrangement joins TRBV30 to TRBJ1-5; 7 nucleotides agree with TRBD1. CDR1 and CDR2 (germline): GTSNPN, SVGIG (reference sequence). J lost 5 bases, V lost 2 bases, and 9 bases had no gene match. The CDR3 totals 15 residues. CDR3 loop: CAWSPTGSRDQPQHF. CDR3 coding DNA: TGTGCCTGGAGTCCGACAGGGTCTCGGGATCAGCCCCAGCATTTT.

This clone was recorded once. The chain joins TRBV5-6 to TRBJ1-4; a possible D gene is TRBD1 (5 bases). The germline V gene encodes CDR1 SGHDT and CDR2 YYEEEE. The CDR3 has 15 amino acids. The V end lost 1 base, the J end lost 7 bases, and 14 bases lay between the germline ends. The CDR3 coding sequence is TGTGCCAGCAGCTTGTTTAGGGGCGGGAGTGAAAAACTGTTTTTT. Protein sequence: CASSLFRGGSEKLFF.

The gene calls are TRBV18 and TRBJ1-4; a possible D gene is TRBD1 (5 bases). The germline CDR1 and CDR2 sequences are KGHSH and LQKENI. Trimming pared 5 bases from V and 5 bases from J, leaving 15 bases between. CDR3 length: 15 amino acids. The CDR3 protein is CASSDTGTRNEKLFF. The DNA of the CDR3 is TGTGCCAGCTCAGATACAGGAACGCGAAATGAAAAACTGTTTTTT.

V usage is TRBV3-1 (or the pseudogene TRBV3-2) and J usage is TRBJ2-5; 8 bases line up with TRBD2. J gave up 4 bases and V 0 bases, and 7 bases lay outside the gene matches. The germline V gene encodes CDR1 LGHDT and CDR2 YNNKEL (reference sequence). The CDR3 is made up of 16 amino acids. The CDR3 nucleotides read TGTGCCAGCAGCCAAGAAAGAGCGGGGGCGGGAGAGACCCAGTACTTC. Amino acids: CASSQERAGAGETQYF.

The chain combines TRBV10-3 with TRBJ1-1; TRBD1 agrees at 7 bases. Trimming at V came to 2 bases and at J to 0 bases, leaving 6 bases not matched to a gene. Germline CDR1 ENHRY, CDR2 SYGVKD. The length of the CDR3 is 16 residues. The chain's CDR3 is CAISEGAGGLNTEAFF. The CDR3 DNA follows: TGTGCCATCAGTGAGGGGGCAGGGGGTTTGAACACTGAAGCTTTCTTT.

V is TRBV18 and J is TRBJ2-7; D is possibly TRBD1 (6 bases). Trimming took 6 bases from V and 1 from J, leaving 13 bases between them. The CDR3 has 14 residues. Germline assignment: CDR1 KGHSH and CDR2 LQKENI. CDR3 bases: TGTGCCAGCTCTAGAGGACAGTTTTCCTACGAGCAGTACTTC. It translates to CASSRGQFSYEQYF.